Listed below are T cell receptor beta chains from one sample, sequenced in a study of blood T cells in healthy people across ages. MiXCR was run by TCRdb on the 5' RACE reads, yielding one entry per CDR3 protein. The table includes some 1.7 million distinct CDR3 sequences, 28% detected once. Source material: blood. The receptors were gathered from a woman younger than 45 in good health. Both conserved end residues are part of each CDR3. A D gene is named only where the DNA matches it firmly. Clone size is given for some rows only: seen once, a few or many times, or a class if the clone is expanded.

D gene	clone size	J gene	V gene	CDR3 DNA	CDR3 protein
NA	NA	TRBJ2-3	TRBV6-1	TGTGCCAGCGGGGGGCACACAGATACGCAGTATTTT	CASGGHTDTQYF
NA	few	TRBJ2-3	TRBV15	TGTGCCACCAGCAGAGACCGCGACCCGACCCTGGGTGAGGGCACAGATACGCAGTATTTT	CATSRDRDPTLGEGTDTQYF
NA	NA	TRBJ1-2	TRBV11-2	TGTGCCAGCAGCTTAGTGGGGACAAGATCCGGTGGCTACACCTTC	CASSLVGTRSGGYTF
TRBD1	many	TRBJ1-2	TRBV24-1	TGTGCCACCAGTGATTCAACAGGGGTCTATGGCTACACCTTC	CATSDSTGVYGYTF
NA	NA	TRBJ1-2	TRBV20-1	TGCAGTGCAAGCCAGGACGGCTATGGCTACACCTTC	CSASQDGYGYTF
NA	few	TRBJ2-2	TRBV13	TGTGCCAGCAGCTCAGAAGGCCCGTCCTCCGGGGAGCTGTTTTTT	CASSSEGPSSGELFF
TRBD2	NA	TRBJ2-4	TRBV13	TGTGCCAGCAGCTTAGTCCCAGCGGGAGGTAAAAACATTCAGTACTTC	CASSLVPAGGKNIQYF
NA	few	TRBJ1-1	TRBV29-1	TGCAGCGTTGAAAAGGGTGGAGGAACTGAAGCTTTCTTT	CSVEKGGGTEAFF
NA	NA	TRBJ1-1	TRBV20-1	TGCAGTGCCCTTGGGGGCGCCGGAACTGAAGCTTTCTTT	CSALGGAGTEAFF
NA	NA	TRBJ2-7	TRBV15	TGTGCCACCGGTTATGGGGGAAACGAGCAGTACTTC	CATGYGGNEQYF
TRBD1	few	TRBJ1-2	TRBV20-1	TGCAGTGCTAGAGATCCCGGCAGGGGGCATGGCTACACCTTC	CSARDPGRGHGYTF
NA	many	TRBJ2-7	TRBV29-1	TGCAGCGGATACAGGGCCGACTCCTACGAGCAGTACTTC	CSGYRADSYEQYF
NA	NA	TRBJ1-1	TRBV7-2	TGTGCCAGCAGCTTCGTCGGGGAGACTGAAGCTTTCTTT	CASSFVGETEAFF
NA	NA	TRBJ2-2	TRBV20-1	TGCAGTGCTCGGGGGAAGGGGAACACCGGGGAGCTGTTTTTT	CSARGKGNTGELFF
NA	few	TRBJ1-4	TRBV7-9	TGTGCCAGCGGACGAGATGAAAAACTGTTTTTT	CASGRDEKLFF
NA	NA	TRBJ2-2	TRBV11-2	TGTGCCAGCAGCCGACACCCGGGAGATACCGGGGAGCTGTTTTTT	CASSRHPGDTGELFF
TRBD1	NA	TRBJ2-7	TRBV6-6	TGTGCCAGCAGTCCTACCGACAGGGGGAACTCCTACGAGCAGTACTTC	CASSPTDRGNSYEQYF
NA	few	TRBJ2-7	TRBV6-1	TGTGCCAGCAGTGAAGCGCTCTTGGCCTCCTACGAGCAGTACTTC	CASSEALLASYEQYF
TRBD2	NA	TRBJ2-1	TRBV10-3	TGTGCCATCAGCCCCCTGGCGGGAGCCTACAATGAGCAGTTCTTC	CAISPLAGAYNEQFF
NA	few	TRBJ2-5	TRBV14	TGTGCCAGCAGCTCCATTGGCGGCAGGGGCCTTCAAGAGACCCAGTACTTC	CASSSIGGRGLQETQYF
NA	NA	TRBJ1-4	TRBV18	TGTGCCAGCTCACCACCGGCCGGTGGGGCAACTAATGAAAAACTGTTTTTT	CASSPPAGGATNEKLFF
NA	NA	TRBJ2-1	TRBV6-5	TGTGCCAGCAGTTACTCGTTCGCGCGGTTGGGCAACAATGAGCAGTTCTTC	CASSYSFARLGNNEQFF
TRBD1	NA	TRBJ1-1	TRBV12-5	TGTGCTAGTGGTTTGGTACCTCAGGGGGCCGTGGAAGCTTTCTTT	CASGLVPQGAVEAFF
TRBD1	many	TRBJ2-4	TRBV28	TGTGCCAGCAGTTTTAGGGGGACAGGGGGGAACATTCAGTACTTC	CASSFRGTGGNIQYF
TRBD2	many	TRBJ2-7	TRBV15	TGTGCCACCAGAGTGGCTAGCGGGAGGTTCTACGAGCAGTACTTC	CATRVASGRFYEQYF
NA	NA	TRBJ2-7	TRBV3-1	TGTGCCAGCAGCCCAGGGGCGGGTTACCGCGAGCAGTACTTC	CASSPGAGYREQYF
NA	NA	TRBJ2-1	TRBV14	TGTGTCAGCAGCGCAGCGGCCTTCTACAATGAACAGTTCTTC	CVSSAAAFYNEQFF
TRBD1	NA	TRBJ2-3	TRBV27	TGTGACAGCAGTAAACCCCCCGGGACAGGCAGCACAGATACGCAGTATTTT	CDSSKPPGTGSTDTQYF
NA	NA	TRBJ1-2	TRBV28	TGTGCCAGCAGTTTGCCAGGGACACGTCGCTATGGCTACACCTTC	CASSLPGTRRYGYTF
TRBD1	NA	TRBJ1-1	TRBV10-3	TGTGCCATCAGAGCCTCGATGACAGGGAGGCACACTGAAGCTTTCTTT	CAIRASMTGRHTEAFF
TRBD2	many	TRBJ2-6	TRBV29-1	TGCAGCGCCCGGGAGGGCAGTGGGGTCCGTGGGGCCAACGTCCTGACTTTC	CSAREGSGVRGANVLTF
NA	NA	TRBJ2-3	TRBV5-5	TGTGCCAGCAGCTCCATCGTGGGGGCCCCCCGTTATACGCAGTATTTT	CASSSIVGAPRYTQYF